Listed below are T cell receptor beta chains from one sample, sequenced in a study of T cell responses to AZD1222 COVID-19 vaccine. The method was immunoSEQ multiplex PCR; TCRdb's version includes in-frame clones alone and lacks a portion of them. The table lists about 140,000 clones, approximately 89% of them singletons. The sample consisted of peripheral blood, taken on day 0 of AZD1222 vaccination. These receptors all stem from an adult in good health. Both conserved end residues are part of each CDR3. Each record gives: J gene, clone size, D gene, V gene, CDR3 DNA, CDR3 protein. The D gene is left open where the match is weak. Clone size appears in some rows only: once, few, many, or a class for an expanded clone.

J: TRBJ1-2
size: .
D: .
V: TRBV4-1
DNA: TGCGCCAGCAGCCAGTCGGTAGTATCTCGGGGGAGCGGCTACACCTTC
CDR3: CASSQSVVSRGSGYTF

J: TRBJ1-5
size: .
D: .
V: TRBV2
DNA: TGTGCCAGCAGTCGGGGGGTGAGCAATCAGCCCCAGCATTTT
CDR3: CASSRGVSNQPQHF

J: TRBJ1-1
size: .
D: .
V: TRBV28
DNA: TGTGCCAGCAGTCCGGGCAGGCCTCCCACTGAAGCTTTCTTT
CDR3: CASSPGRPPTEAFF

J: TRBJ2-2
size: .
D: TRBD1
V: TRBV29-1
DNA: TGCAGCGTTGAGCGGGTTACAGGGGGCCCGACCGGGGAGCTGTTTTTT
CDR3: CSVERVTGGPTGELFF

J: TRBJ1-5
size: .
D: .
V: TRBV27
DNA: TGTGCCAGCAGTTTGTGCGGGACTAGCAATCAGCCCCAGCATTTT
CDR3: CASSLCGTSNQPQHF

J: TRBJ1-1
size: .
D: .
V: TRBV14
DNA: TGTGCCAGCAGCCCCCAGCGGGTGGTGAGGATGAACACTGAAGCTTTCTTT
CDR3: CASSPQRVVRMNTEAFF

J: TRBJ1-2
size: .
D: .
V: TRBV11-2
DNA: TGTGCCAGCAGCTTATCAGGAGCATATGGCTACACCTTC
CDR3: CASSLSGAYGYTF

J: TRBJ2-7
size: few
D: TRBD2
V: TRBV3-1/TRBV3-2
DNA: TGTGCCAGCAGCCACCAGGGGGGAGGCGGGAGGGCCTTTGACGAGCAGTACTTC
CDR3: CASSHQGGGGRAFDEQYF

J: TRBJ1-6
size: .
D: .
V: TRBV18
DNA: TGTGCCAGCTCTCGGGACGGAGATTCACCCCTCCACTTT
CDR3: CASSRDGDSPLHF

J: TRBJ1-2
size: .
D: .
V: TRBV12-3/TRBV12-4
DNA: TGTGCCAGCAGTTTCTGGGATAACTATGGCTACACCTTC
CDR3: CASSFWDNYGYTF

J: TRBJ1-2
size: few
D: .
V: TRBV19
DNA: TGTGCCAGTAGTGAGTCACGCAGTCCACTATATGGCTACACCTTC
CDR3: CASSESRSPLYGYTF

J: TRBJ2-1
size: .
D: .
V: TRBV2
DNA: TGTGCCAGCAGGAGGATATCGATTGAGCAGTTCTTC
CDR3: CASRRISIEQFF

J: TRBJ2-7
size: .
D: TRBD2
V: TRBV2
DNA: TGTGCCAGCATGCGGGAGGTAGACGAGCAGTACTTC
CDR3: CASMREVDEQYF

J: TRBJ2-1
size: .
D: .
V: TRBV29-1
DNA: TGCAGCGTTGAAGATTCCGTTTGGAGGAATGAGCAGTTCTTC
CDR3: CSVEDSVWRNEQFF

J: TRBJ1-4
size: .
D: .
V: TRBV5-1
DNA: TGCGCCAGCAGTCCTCAAACAGGCCCCACTCTTAATGAAAAACTGTTTTTT
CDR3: CASSPQTGPTLNEKLFF

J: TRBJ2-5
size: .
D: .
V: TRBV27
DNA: TGTGCCAGCAGTGGGAAACGGTCGGACCAAGAGACCCAGTACTTC
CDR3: CASSGKRSDQETQYF

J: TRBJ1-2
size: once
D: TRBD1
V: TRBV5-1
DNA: TGCGCCAGCAGGACCGAGGGGGCACCGGCTAACTATGGCTACACCTTC
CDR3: CASRTEGAPANYGYTF

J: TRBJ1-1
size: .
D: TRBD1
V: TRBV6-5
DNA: TGTGCCAGCAGGGACCGGGACAGTTATAACACTGAAGCTTTCTTT
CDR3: CASRDRDSYNTEAFF

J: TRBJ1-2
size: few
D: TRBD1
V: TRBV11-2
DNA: TGTGCCAGCAGCCCAGGGGGGACTAGGGGGCGCGGCGGTGGCTACACCTTC
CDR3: CASSPGGTRGRGGGYTF